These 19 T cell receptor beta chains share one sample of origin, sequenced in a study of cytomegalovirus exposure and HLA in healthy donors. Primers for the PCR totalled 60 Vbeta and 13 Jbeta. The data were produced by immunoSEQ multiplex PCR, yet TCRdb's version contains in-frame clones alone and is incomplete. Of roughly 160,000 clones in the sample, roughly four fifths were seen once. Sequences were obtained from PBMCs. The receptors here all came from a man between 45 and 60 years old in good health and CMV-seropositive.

CDR3 loop: CASSLRHREPLSYEQYF. The DNA of the CDR3 is TGTGCCAGCAGCTTAAGGCACAGGGAGCCACTCTCCTACGAGCAGTACTTC. V and J are TRBV5-5 and TRBJ2-7; maybe TRBD1 (6 bases). Germline V gives CDR1 SGHKS, CDR2 YYEKEE (reference sequence). The CDR3 contains 17 residues. Trimming left V 2 bases short and J 0 bases short, with 18 bases between.

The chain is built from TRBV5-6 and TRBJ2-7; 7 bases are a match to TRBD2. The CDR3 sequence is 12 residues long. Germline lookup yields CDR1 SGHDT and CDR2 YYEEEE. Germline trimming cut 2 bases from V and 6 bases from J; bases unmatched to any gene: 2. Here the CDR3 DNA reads TGTGCCAGCAGCTTTAGCGGGCCCGAGCAGTACTTC. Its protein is CASSFSGPEQYF.

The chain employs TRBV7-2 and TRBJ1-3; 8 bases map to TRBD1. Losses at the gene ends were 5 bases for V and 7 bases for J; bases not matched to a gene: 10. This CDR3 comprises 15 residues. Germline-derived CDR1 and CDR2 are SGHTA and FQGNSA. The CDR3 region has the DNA TGTGCCAGCAGCGAAACGGGGACAGGAGGGAACACCATATATTTT. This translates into CASSETGTGGNTIYF.

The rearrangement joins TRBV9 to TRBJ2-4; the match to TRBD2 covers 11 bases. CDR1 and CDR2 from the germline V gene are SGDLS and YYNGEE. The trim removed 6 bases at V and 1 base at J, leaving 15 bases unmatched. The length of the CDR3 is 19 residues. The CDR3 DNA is TGTGCCAGCATCCCCCCCCCTAGCGGGAGGAGGGAGGCCAAAAACATTCAGTACTTC. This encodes CASIPPPSGRREAKNIQYF.

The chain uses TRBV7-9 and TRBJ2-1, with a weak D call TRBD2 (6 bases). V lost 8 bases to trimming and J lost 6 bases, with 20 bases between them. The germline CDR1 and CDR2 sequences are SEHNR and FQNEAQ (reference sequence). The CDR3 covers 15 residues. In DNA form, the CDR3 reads TGTGCCAGCGCCCCCAGACTAGAGGCGGCCAATGAGCAGTTCTTC. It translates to CASAPRLEAANEQFF.

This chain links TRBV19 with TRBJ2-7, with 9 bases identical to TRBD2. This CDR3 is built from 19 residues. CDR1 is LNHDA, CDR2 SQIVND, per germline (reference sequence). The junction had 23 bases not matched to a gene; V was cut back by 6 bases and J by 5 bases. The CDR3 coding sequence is TGTGCCAGTAGCAGAAAAGGCTTTAGCGGGAGTGTGGAATCCGACGAGCAGTACTTC. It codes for CASSRKGFSGSVESDEQYF.

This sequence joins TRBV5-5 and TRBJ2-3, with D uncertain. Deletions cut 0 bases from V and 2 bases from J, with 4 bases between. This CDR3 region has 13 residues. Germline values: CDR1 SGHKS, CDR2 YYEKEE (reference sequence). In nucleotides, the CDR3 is TGTGCCAGCAGCTTGGACTTCACAGATACGCAGTATTTT. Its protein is CASSLDFTDTQYF. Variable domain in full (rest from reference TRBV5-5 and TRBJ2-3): DAGVTQSPTHLIKTRGQQVTLRCSPISGHKSVSWYQQVLGQGPQFIFQYYEKEERGRGNFPDRFSARQFPNYSSELNVNALLLGDSALYLCASSLDFTDTQYFGPGTRLTVL.

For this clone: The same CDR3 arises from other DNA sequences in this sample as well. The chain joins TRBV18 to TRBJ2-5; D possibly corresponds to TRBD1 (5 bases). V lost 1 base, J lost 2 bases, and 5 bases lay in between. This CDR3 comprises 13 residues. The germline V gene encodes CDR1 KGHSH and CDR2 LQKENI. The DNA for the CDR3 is TGTGCCAGCTCACCACGACAGCAAGAGACCCAGTACTTC. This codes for CASSPRQQETQYF.

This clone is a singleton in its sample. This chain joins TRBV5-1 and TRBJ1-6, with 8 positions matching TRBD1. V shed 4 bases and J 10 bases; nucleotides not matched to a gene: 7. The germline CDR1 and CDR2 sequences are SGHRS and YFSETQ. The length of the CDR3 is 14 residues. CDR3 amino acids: CASSEQGERSPLHF. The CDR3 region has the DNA TGCGCCAGCAGCGAACAGGGGGAACGGTCACCCCTCCACTTT. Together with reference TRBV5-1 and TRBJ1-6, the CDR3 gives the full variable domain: KAGVTQTPRYLIKTRGQQVTLSCSPISGHRSVSWYQQTPGQGLQFLFEYFSETQRNKGNFPGRFSGRQFSNSRSEMNVSTLELGDSALYLCASSEQGERSPLHFGNGTRLTVT.

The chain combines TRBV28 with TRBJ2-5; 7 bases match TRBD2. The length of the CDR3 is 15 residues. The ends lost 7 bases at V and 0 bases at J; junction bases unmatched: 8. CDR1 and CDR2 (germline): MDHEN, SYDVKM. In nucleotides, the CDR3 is TGTGCCAGCACTCACGGGGCGGGGGACCAAGAGACCCAGTACTTC. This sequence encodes CASTHGAGDQETQYF.

CDR3 DNA sequence: TGTGCCAGCAGAAAGGGGCAGAACACTGAAGCTTTCTTT. Protein: CASRKGQNTEAFF. The genes are TRBV9 and TRBJ1-1, with a tentative D call TRBD1 (5 bases). Trimming shortened V by 5 bases and J by 1 base, and 9 bases separated the two germline ends. Looked up from germline, CDR1 is SGDLS and CDR2 is YYNGEE. This CDR3 is 13 amino acids long.

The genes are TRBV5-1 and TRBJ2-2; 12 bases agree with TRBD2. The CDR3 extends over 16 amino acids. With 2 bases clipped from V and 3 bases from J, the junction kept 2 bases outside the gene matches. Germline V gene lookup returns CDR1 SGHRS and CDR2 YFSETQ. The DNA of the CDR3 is TGCGCCAGCAGCTTAGGGACTAGCGGGCACACCGGGGAGCTGTTTTTT. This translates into CASSLGTSGHTGELFF.

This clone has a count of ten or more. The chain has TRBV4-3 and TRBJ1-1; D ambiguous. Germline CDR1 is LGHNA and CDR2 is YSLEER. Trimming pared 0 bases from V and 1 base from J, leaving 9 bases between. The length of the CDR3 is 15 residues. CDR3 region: CASSQDTGKNTEAFF. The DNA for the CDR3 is TGCGCCAGCAGCCAAGATACGGGGAAGAACACTGAAGCTTTCTTT.

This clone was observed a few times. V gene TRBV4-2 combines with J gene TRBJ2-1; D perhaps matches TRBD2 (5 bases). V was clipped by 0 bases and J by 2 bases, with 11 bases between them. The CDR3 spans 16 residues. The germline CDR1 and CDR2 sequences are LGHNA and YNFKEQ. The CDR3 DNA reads TGTGCCAGCAGCCAAGATCGGGGAGCCGCCTACAATGAGCAGTTCTTC. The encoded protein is CASSQDRGAAYNEQFF.

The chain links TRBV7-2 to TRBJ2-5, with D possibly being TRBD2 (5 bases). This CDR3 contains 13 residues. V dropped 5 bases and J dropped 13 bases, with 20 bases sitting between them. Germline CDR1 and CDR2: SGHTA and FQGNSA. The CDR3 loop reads CASSQDYPGPAYF. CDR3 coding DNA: TGTGCCAGCAGCCAAGACTACCCCGGGCCGGCGTACTTC.

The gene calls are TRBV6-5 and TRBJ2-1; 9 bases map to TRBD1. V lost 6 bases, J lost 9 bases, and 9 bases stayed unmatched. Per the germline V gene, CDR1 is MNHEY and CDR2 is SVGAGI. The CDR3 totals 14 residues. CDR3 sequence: CASRGQGRGGEQFF. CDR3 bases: TGTGCCAGCAGGGGACAGGGAAGGGGAGGTGAGCAGTTCTTC.

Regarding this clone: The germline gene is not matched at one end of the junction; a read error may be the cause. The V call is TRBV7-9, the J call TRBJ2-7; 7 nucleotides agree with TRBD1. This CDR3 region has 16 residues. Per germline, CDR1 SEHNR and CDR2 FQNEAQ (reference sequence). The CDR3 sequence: CSSSASTGAQSYEQYF. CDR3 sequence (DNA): TGTTCCAGCAGCGCCAGCACAGGGGCTCAATCCTACGAGCAGTACTTC.

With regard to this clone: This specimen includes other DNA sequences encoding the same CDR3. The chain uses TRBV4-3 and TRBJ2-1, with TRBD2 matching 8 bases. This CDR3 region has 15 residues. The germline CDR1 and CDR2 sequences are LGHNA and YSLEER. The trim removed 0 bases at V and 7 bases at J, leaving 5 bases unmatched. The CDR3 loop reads CASSQDSGVGNEQFF. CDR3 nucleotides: TGCGCCAGCAGCCAAGATAGCGGGGTCGGGAATGAGCAGTTCTTC.

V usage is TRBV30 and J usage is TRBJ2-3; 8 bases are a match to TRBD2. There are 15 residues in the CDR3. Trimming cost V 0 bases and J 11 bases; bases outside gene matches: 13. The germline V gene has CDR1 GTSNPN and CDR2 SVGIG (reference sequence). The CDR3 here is CAWSVRGGAQRMQYF. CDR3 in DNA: TGTGCCTGGAGTGTACGGGGGGGGGCCCAACGGATGCAGTATTTT.